A selection of T cell receptor beta chains follows, all from one sample in a study of T cell responses to AZD1222 COVID-19 vaccine. This table comes from immunoSEQ multiplex PCR, and its TCRdb copy is limited to in-frame clones, with some not included. The sample has roughly 97,000 clones; around nine tenths are singletons. The specimen was peripheral blood, collected on day 0 of AZD1222 vaccination. Receptors originate from an adult in good health. CDR3s include the opening cysteine and the closing phenylalanine or tryptophan. D genes are given only for firm matches. Size is stated for part of the rows, as once, few or many counts, or as a class when the clone is expanded.

d_gene: -
abundance: -
v_gene: TRBV7-8
j_gene: TRBJ2-3
CDR3nt: TGTGCCAGCAGCCCTCTCGACAGAGATACGCAGTATTTT
CDR3aa: CASSPLDRDTQYF

d_gene: -
abundance: -
v_gene: TRBV5-1
j_gene: TRBJ2-1
CDR3nt: TGCGCCAGCAGCTTGGACGGCCCCCCAAAGGGGTACAATGAGCAGTTCTTC
CDR3aa: CASSLDGPPKGYNEQFF

d_gene: -
abundance: -
v_gene: TRBV7-2
j_gene: TRBJ1-3
CDR3nt: TGTGCCAGCAGCCTACAGGGATCTGGAAACACCATATATTTT
CDR3aa: CASSLQGSGNTIYF

d_gene: -
abundance: -
v_gene: TRBV5-8
j_gene: TRBJ2-1
CDR3nt: TGTGCCAGCAGTTTCGGGACACATAATGAGCAGTTCTTC
CDR3aa: CASSFGTHNEQFF

d_gene: -
abundance: -
v_gene: TRBV18
j_gene: TRBJ2-2
CDR3nt: TGTGCCAGCTCGCCACTGGCTCCGACGGCCTTTATCCCTTCAGGCGGGGAGCTGTTTTTT
CDR3aa: CASSPLAPTAFIPSGGELFF

d_gene: -
abundance: -
v_gene: TRBV3-1/TRBV3-2
j_gene: TRBJ2-5
CDR3nt: TGTGCCAGCAGCCAGAGACTAGGCACCAACCAAGAGACCCAGTACTTC
CDR3aa: CASSQRLGTNQETQYF

d_gene: -
abundance: -
v_gene: TRBV6-6
j_gene: TRBJ1-6
CDR3nt: TGTGCCAGCACCTCCAATTCACCCCTCCACTTT
CDR3aa: CASTSNSPLHF

d_gene: -
abundance: few
v_gene: TRBV4-1
j_gene: TRBJ1-1
CDR3nt: TGCGCCAGCAGCCACCCCTGGGCAGTCGAAACAGGAGCTTTCTTT
CDR3aa: CASSHPWAVETGAFF

d_gene: TRBD2
abundance: -
v_gene: TRBV20-1
j_gene: TRBJ2-1
CDR3nt: TGCAGTGCTTTGGGGGGGAATGAGCAGTTCTTC
CDR3aa: CSALGGNEQFF

d_gene: TRBD1
abundance: -
v_gene: TRBV7-3
j_gene: TRBJ2-6
CDR3nt: TGTGCCAGCAGCTCACAGGGGGCTGGGGCCAACGTCCTGACTTTC
CDR3aa: CASSSQGAGANVLTF

d_gene: -
abundance: few
v_gene: TRBV6-9
j_gene: TRBJ1-3
CDR3nt: TGTGCCAGCAACACCCTGGAAGTAAACACCATATATTTT
CDR3aa: CASNTLEVNTIYF

d_gene: -
abundance: -
v_gene: TRBV5-1
j_gene: TRBJ2-7
CDR3nt: TGCGCCAGCAGCGGGACACCCTCCTACGAGCAGTACTTC
CDR3aa: CASSGTPSYEQYF

d_gene: -
abundance: -
v_gene: TRBV4-1
j_gene: TRBJ1-3
CDR3nt: TGCGCCAGCAGCCAGAATTCACCTTTCTCTGGAAACACCATATATTTT
CDR3aa: CASSQNSPFSGNTIYF

d_gene: -
abundance: few
v_gene: TRBV11-2
j_gene: TRBJ2-7
CDR3nt: TGTGCCAGCAGCAGAGGATGGGACTACGAGCAGTACTTC
CDR3aa: CASSRGWDYEQYF

d_gene: TRBD1
abundance: -
v_gene: TRBV5-1
j_gene: TRBJ2-2
CDR3nt: TGCGCCAGCAGGCTCGGGACAGTTTGGACCGGGGAGCTGTTTTTT
CDR3aa: CASRLGTVWTGELFF

d_gene: -
abundance: -
v_gene: TRBV15
j_gene: TRBJ1-6
CDR3nt: TGTGCCACCAGCAGAGTGAGGGACTTTTCACCCCTCCACTTT
CDR3aa: CATSRVRDFSPLHF

d_gene: -
abundance: once
v_gene: TRBV5-1
j_gene: TRBJ1-1
CDR3nt: TGCGCCAGCAGCTTGTTATCTACTAACACTGAAGCTTTCTTT
CDR3aa: CASSLLSTNTEAFF

d_gene: -
abundance: -
v_gene: TRBV3-1/TRBV3-2
j_gene: TRBJ1-2
CDR3nt: TGTGCCAGCAGCCAAGATCGAAAGGGCTCCGGCTACACCTTC
CDR3aa: CASSQDRKGSGYTF

d_gene: TRBD2
abundance: -
v_gene: TRBV2
j_gene: TRBJ2-5
CDR3nt: TGTGCCAGCCTGGGACCTGCGGGGGACCTCCAAGAGACCCAGTACTTC
CDR3aa: CASLGPAGDLQETQYF

d_gene: TRBD1
abundance: -
v_gene: TRBV27
j_gene: TRBJ1-3
CDR3nt: TGTGCCAGCAGTTTGACAGGGGTCGGAAACACCATATATTTT
CDR3aa: CASSLTGVGNTIYF

d_gene: -
abundance: few
v_gene: TRBV7-9
j_gene: TRBJ1-1
CDR3nt: TGTGCCAGCAGCTTTTCCGAGGTCACTGAAGCTTTCTTT
CDR3aa: CASSFSEVTEAFF

d_gene: TRBD1
abundance: -
v_gene: TRBV10-3
j_gene: TRBJ1-1
CDR3nt: TGTGCCATCAGTTGGGGGACAGGGAACACTGAAGCTTTCTTT
CDR3aa: CAISWGTGNTEAFF

d_gene: TRBD1
abundance: -
v_gene: TRBV25-1
j_gene: TRBJ1-2
CDR3nt: TGTGCCAGCAGTGAGGGCCGGGACAGAATCCCCCGGGGCTACACCTTC
CDR3aa: CASSEGRDRIPRGYTF

d_gene: -
abundance: few
v_gene: TRBV5-1
j_gene: TRBJ2-5
CDR3nt: TGCGCCAGCAGCTTGGCGGAGACCCAGTACTTC
CDR3aa: CASSLAETQYF

d_gene: -
abundance: -
v_gene: TRBV12-3/TRBV12-4
j_gene: TRBJ1-1
CDR3nt: TGTGCCAGCAGCCTAGGCCCTGAAGCTTTCTTT
CDR3aa: CASSLGPEAFF

d_gene: -
abundance: -
v_gene: TRBV5-1
j_gene: TRBJ1-1
CDR3nt: TGCGCCAGCACCCGTCTGGGGGGATCTAACACTGAAGCTTTCTTT
CDR3aa: CASTRLGGSNTEAFF

d_gene: TRBD1
abundance: -
v_gene: TRBV6-5
j_gene: TRBJ2-7
CDR3nt: TGTGCCAGCCTTGACAGGGGGCACTACGAGCAGTACTTC
CDR3aa: CASLDRGHYEQYF

d_gene: TRBD1
abundance: -
v_gene: TRBV5-1
j_gene: TRBJ2-7
CDR3nt: TGCGCCAGCAGCTTGAGGACAGGGGGCTCCTACGAGCAGTACTTC
CDR3aa: CASSLRTGGSYEQYF

d_gene: TRBD1
abundance: -
v_gene: TRBV6-2/TRBV6-3
j_gene: TRBJ1-5
CDR3nt: TGTGCCAGCACCCCGACAGGGCAGGGGCAGCCCCAGCATTTT
CDR3aa: CASTPTGQGQPQHF

d_gene: -
abundance: -
v_gene: TRBV18
j_gene: TRBJ2-7
CDR3nt: TGTGCCAGCTCAAGTTCCAGGTCAGGAAACGAGCAGTACTTC
CDR3aa: CASSSSRSGNEQYF

d_gene: -
abundance: -
v_gene: TRBV7-9
j_gene: TRBJ1-6
CDR3nt: TGTGCCAGCAGTTCCACGGCAGGGAACTTACCCCTCCACTTT
CDR3aa: CASSSTAGNLPLHF

d_gene: -
abundance: -
v_gene: TRBV5-4
j_gene: TRBJ1-1
CDR3nt: TGTGCCAGCAGCCTCGACCTGAACACTGAAGCTTTCTTT
CDR3aa: CASSLDLNTEAFF

d_gene: -
abundance: -
v_gene: TRBV5-4
j_gene: TRBJ1-1
CDR3nt: TGTGCCAGCAGCTTGGTTGCGAACACTGAAGCTTTCTTT
CDR3aa: CASSLVANTEAFF

d_gene: TRBD1
abundance: -
v_gene: TRBV7-9
j_gene: TRBJ2-1
CDR3nt: TGTGCCAGCAGCGTGGGACAGGGTCGGGATGAGCAGTTCTTC
CDR3aa: CASSVGQGRDEQFF

d_gene: -
abundance: -
v_gene: TRBV5-1
j_gene: TRBJ1-1
CDR3nt: TGCGCCAGCAGCTTGGATACAGTAATGAACACTGAAGCTTTCTTT
CDR3aa: CASSLDTVMNTEAFF

d_gene: -
abundance: -
v_gene: TRBV6-6
j_gene: TRBJ1-1
CDR3nt: TGTGCCAGCAGTCGCTCTCCCGGCGGGGGTTCGGACACTGAAGCTTTCTTT
CDR3aa: CASSRSPGGGSDTEAFF

d_gene: -
abundance: -
v_gene: TRBV5-6
j_gene: TRBJ1-5
CDR3nt: TGTGCCAGCAGCTTGGCACGGGCACAGCCCCAGCATTTT
CDR3aa: CASSLARAQPQHF

d_gene: TRBD1
abundance: -
v_gene: TRBV25-1
j_gene: TRBJ1-2
CDR3nt: TGTGCCAGCAGTGATCGGACAGGGAAAGAGGGCTACACCTTC
CDR3aa: CASSDRTGKEGYTF

d_gene: -
abundance: -
v_gene: TRBV30
j_gene: TRBJ1-1
CDR3nt: TGTGCCTTTGGACAGCCGAACACTGAAGCTTTCTTT
CDR3aa: CAFGQPNTEAFF

d_gene: TRBD2
abundance: -
v_gene: TRBV19
j_gene: TRBJ2-7
CDR3nt: TGTGCCAGTAGTTTCGGGACTAGCTCCTACGAGCAGTACTTC
CDR3aa: CASSFGTSSYEQYF

d_gene: TRBD1
abundance: -
v_gene: TRBV7-9
j_gene: TRBJ2-7
CDR3nt: TGTGCCAGCAGCACCAGGACAGGGGGTACCCTCGAGCAGTACTTC
CDR3aa: CASSTRTGGTLEQYF

d_gene: -
abundance: -
v_gene: TRBV13
j_gene: TRBJ1-3
CDR3nt: TGTGCCAGCAGCTCCGGGACTGAAGTACTTGGAAACACCATATATTTT
CDR3aa: CASSSGTEVLGNTIYF

d_gene: TRBD2
abundance: -
v_gene: TRBV5-4
j_gene: TRBJ2-1
CDR3nt: TGTGCCAGCAGCTTGGGGCTAGCGGAGGACGCCTCCTACAATGAGCAGTTCTTC
CDR3aa: CASSLGLAEDASYNEQFF

d_gene: -
abundance: medium-sized
v_gene: TRBV6-2/TRBV6-3
j_gene: TRBJ2-7
CDR3nt: TGTGCCAGCAGTTACGGACAGAGCTCCTACGAGCAGTACTTC
CDR3aa: CASSYGQSSYEQYF

d_gene: -
abundance: -
v_gene: TRBV4-2
j_gene: TRBJ1-2
CDR3nt: TGTGCCAGCAGCCCTGGAGGAGGCTACACCTTC
CDR3aa: CASSPGGGYTF

d_gene: -
abundance: once
v_gene: TRBV27
j_gene: TRBJ1-2
CDR3nt: TGTGCCAGCAGTTTCGGGGCATACTATGGCTACACCTTC
CDR3aa: CASSFGAYYGYTF

d_gene: -
abundance: -
v_gene: TRBV18
j_gene: TRBJ2-1
CDR3nt: TGTGCCAGCTCACCAGGGGATGGGTGGAATGAGCAGTTCTTC
CDR3aa: CASSPGDGWNEQFF

d_gene: -
abundance: once
v_gene: TRBV12-3/TRBV12-4
j_gene: TRBJ1-1
CDR3nt: TGTGCCAGCAGTTTTAGGAACACTGAAGCTTTCTTT
CDR3aa: CASSFRNTEAFF